Listed here is a single T cell receptor (beta chain). This clonotype was counted ten times or more. Its antigen remains unidentified. One base away there is no much larger clone; base qualities are not given. The sample originates from a study of T-cell memory formation after mild COVID-19 (dated by TCRdb to 2020 to 2023). Broadly, across the study: TCR sequence clusters from the two donors were found to be largely donor specific. T-cell clones expanding and contracting after mild COVID-19 in a couple of donors were tracked by longitudinal TCRalpha and TCRbeta repertoire sequencing. Two young, previously healthy adult volunteers, one female and one male, were included in the cohort.

The junction shows trimming of 6 bases on V and 9 bases on J, plus 16 bases between the germline ends. Looking up the germline V gene yields CDR1 SGHTA and CDR2 FQGNSA. Counted from cysteine to phenylalanine, this CDR3 has 13 amino acids. CDR3 DNA only is kept here, 39 bases in frame from base 1. Ficoll-Paque density gradient centrifugation was used to isolate PBMCs. Overall study results and their limits: Clones contracting from day 15 to 85 had balanced CD4/CD8 phenotypes, while a second wave expanding from day 15 to 37 was biased towards CD4+. Contracting CD4+ clones appeared mostly in the CM and EM memory subsets, whereas CD8+ clones were enriched in EMRA. Whether the second-wave clones peaking on day 37 were SARS-CoV-2 specific was not confirmed. The study covered only two mild cases, and larger cohorts including severe cases with pre-infection samples were considered necessary. The detection of some responding clones in pre-infection memory suggests that pre-existing cross-reactive memory T cells joined the SARS-CoV-2 response.

For sequencing, an Illumina NovaSeq 6000 was employed. TCRalpha and TCRbeta cDNA libraries were constructed by 5'RACE with constant-segment primers, with sample barcodes and unique molecular identifiers being introduced. Trizol reagent was used to extract RNA from every sample. Amplification of the libraries took two PCR steps, and the second step added a second sample barcode plus Illumina TruSeq adapters. The libraries were sequenced on an Illumina NovaSeq using 2 x 150 bp paired-end reads. Processing in the source paper ran as follows. The reads were demultiplexed and collapsed into UMI-guided consensus sequences using migec v1.2.7. With mixcr v2.1.11, UMI consensuses were aligned to TRA and TRB V and J templates and assembled into clonotypes. A clonotype was counted as expanded or contracted only if both edgeR and NoisET called the change significant, with noise models trained on biological replicates. For edgeR calls, a false discovery rate-adjusted p below 0.01 and a log2 fold-change threshold of 1 were applied. PCA with hierarchical clustering of max-normalized trajectories of the 1000 most abundant clonotypes was used as exploratory dynamics analysis. Each responding clone was given a CD4 or CD8 phenotype based on the CD4+ and CD8+ repertoires, which had been sequenced separately. TCRdb redid the processing of the public reads, applying fastp at Q25 and MiXCR, and retained in-frame beta chains. A single entry per CDR3 protein holds the most common genes and DNA from its merged rows. These V and J calls are TCRdb output, not the study's own analysis. Counted in this sample were more than 150,000 distinct CDR3 sequences; approximately 18% of them appeared once. Around 3.9% of the sample goes to the ten largest clones.

In this chain, TRBV7-2 is recombined with TRBJ2-3; the D segment could be TRBD1, given 5 matching bases. The sample consisted of PBMCs or a T cell subset sorted from them (not recorded which). This sequence originates from a man between 18 and 35 years old who had mild COVID-19 (a few samples of this study predate the infection). The sample titles of this study are shuffled in the database, so cell type and time point are left out; the donor was told from shared clones. The DNA sequence follows: TGTGCCAGCAGTGACTCTTCGCGGACAACGCAGTATTTT. It is translated as CASSDSSRTTQYF.